The 8 T cell receptor beta chains reported below all come from one sample, sequenced in a study of shared T cell receptors in the human thymus. Generated by immunoSEQ multiplex PCR, the TCRdb table keeps only in-frame clones and is missing some. The sample lists some 700,000 clones, approximately 85% occurring once. The data were also submitted as part of a second study, on human thymus T cells.

The specimen was thymocytes. These receptors were obtained from a girl in the first two years of life with a congenital heart defect.

This chain uses TRBV27 with TRBJ2-5; TRBD1 is a possible D gene (6 bases). V was trimmed by 5 bases and J by 2 bases, leaving 18 bases between them. There are 16 residues in the CDR3. Germline V gene data show CDR1 as MNHEY and CDR2 as SMNVEV (reference sequence). The CDR3 bases are TGTGCCAGCAGTCTACGTCCCGGGACATCACAAGAGACCCAGTACTTC. Translation: CASSLRPGTSQETQYF.

This sequence joins TRBV7-3 and TRBJ2-2; 8 bases fit TRBD1. V shed 4 bases and J 4 bases; nucleotides not matched to a gene: 5. Germline V gene data show CDR1 as SGHTA and CDR2 as FQGTGA. The length of the CDR3 is 15 residues. The CDR3 sequence is CASSSDRGGTGELFF. CDR3 nucleotide sequence: TGTGCCAGCAGCTCCGACAGGGGTGGCACCGGGGAGCTGTTTTTT.

The J gene is TRBJ2-3, the V gene TRBV7-6, with 9 nucleotides matching TRBD2. V lost 4 bases and J lost 1; bases outside the gene matches: 9. Germline V CDR1 and CDR2: SGHVS, FNYEAQ. The CDR3 loop spans 17 amino acids. The CDR3 loop reads CASSCRGGADCTDTQYF. For the CDR3, the DNA is TGTGCCAGCAGCTGCCGCGGGGGGGCCGACTGCACAGATACGCAGTATTTT.

The V gene is TRBV29-1, the J gene TRBJ2-1, with D possibly being TRBD2 (5 bases). Trimming shortened V by 5 bases and J by 2 bases, and 22 bases separated the two germline ends. The CDR3 is 17 amino acids. Germline loops: CDR1 SQVTM, CDR2 ANQGSEA. The CDR3 reads CSVHTPDFHKPYNEQFF. The CDR3, as DNA: TGCAGCGTTCACACCCCGGACTTTCATAAACCCTACAATGAGCAGTTCTTC.

This sequence joins TRBV9 and TRBJ2-3; no clear D gene. V was pared by 2 bases and J by 6 bases, with 16 bases between. The CDR3 contains 15 residues. Germline values: CDR1 SGDLS, CDR2 YYNGEE. CDR3 sequence (DNA): TGTGCCAGCAGCGTGCCCAAAAACTTCTCCGATACGCAGTATTTT. Protein sequence: CASSVPKNFSDTQYF.

This clone was recorded once. This chain joins TRBV19 and TRBJ2-7; the match to TRBD1 covers 7 bases. The germline CDR1 and CDR2 sequences are LNHDA and SQIVND (reference sequence). The CDR3 consists of 14 residues. Losses at the gene ends were 5 bases for V and 3 bases for J; bases not matched to a gene: 7. In nucleotides, the CDR3 is TGTGCCAGTAGTCAGGGACAGCCCAACTACGAGCAGTACTTC. This encodes CASSQGQPNYEQYF.

The chain uses TRBV6-5 and TRBJ1-2, with 8 bases that match TRBD1. Germline CDR1 MNHEY, CDR2 SVGAGI. Trimming took 5 bases from V and 7 from J; bases not matched to a gene: 9. The CDR3 covers 14 residues. CDR3 in DNA: TGTGCCAGCAGTCCGACAGGGGATCGGGGTGGCTACACCTTC. Translation: CASSPTGDRGGYTF.

This clone has a single count. The chain has TRBV7-2 and TRBJ2-7; maybe TRBD2 (6 bases). The germline V gene encodes CDR1 SGHTA and CDR2 FQGNSA. Trimming shortened V by 0 bases and J by 5 bases, and 17 bases separated the two germline ends. The CDR3 length is 16 residues. CDR3 sequence: CASSLASPAGRNEQYF. The CDR3 DNA follows: TGTGCCAGCAGCTTAGCGTCTCCTGCGGGGAGGAACGAGCAGTACTTC.